Presented here are 7 T cell receptor beta chains from one specimen sequenced in a study of CD8+CD57+ T cells in acquired aplastic anemia. CDR3 and TCR beta VDJ profiling relied on genomic DNA as the template. MiXCR was run by TCRdb on the reads, yielding one entry per CDR3 protein. Of hundreds of thousands of distinct CDR3 sequences listed, less than 60% are singletons. The authors sequenced patients whose flow cytometry had shown CD8+CD57+ cell expansion. The sequenced material came from sorted CD4+, CD8+, or CD8+CD57+ T cells (not recorded which) from PBMCs. The source is a human donor with aplastic anemia.

This clonotype was seen many times. The chain is built from TRBV2 and TRBJ1-5; no clear D. The V gene's germline CDR1 is SNHLY and CDR2 FYNNEI. CDR3 length equals 12 residues. The ends were cut back, 7 bases at V and 5 bases at J, with 9 bases in the middle. DNA for the CDR3: TGTGCCAGCATGGGGAGCCATCAGCCCCAGCATTTT. This translates into CASMGSHQPQHF. Full variable domain (rest looked up from reference TRBV2 and TRBJ1-5): EPEVTQTPSHQVTQMGQEVILRCVPISNHLYFYWYRQILGQKVEFLVSFYNNEISEKSEIFDDQFSVERPDGSNFTLKIRSTKLEDSAMYFCASMGSHQPQHFGDGTRLSIL.

The chain uses TRBV7-2 and TRBJ1-1; perhaps TRBD1 as D (5 bases). Germline-derived CDR1 and CDR2 are SGHTA and FQGNSA. V lost 2 bases to trimming and J lost 0 bases, with 10 bases between them. This CDR3 spans 15 amino acids. CDR3 nucleotides: TGTGCCAGCAGCTTATTAGGGGAGGTGAACACTGAAGCTTTCTTT. It translates to CASSLLGEVNTEAFF.

This clonotype was detected many times. The rearrangement joins TRBV6-1 to TRBJ2-1, with 7 bases matching TRBD2. Germline CDR1 reads MNHNS; CDR2 reads SASEGT. The CDR3 is 14 residues long. V was clipped by 3 bases and J by 4 bases; unmatched bases: 3. CDR3 in amino acids: CASSDGGRYNEQFF. The CDR3 DNA sequence: TGTGCCAGCAGTGACGGGGGGAGATACAATGAGCAGTTCTTC.

This clonotype was detected many times. The chain has TRBV20-1 and TRBJ2-7; 11 bases are a match to TRBD1. The CDR3 has 14 amino acids. V lost 5 bases to trimming and J lost 1 base; unmatched junction nucleotides: 4. From germline, CDR1 is DFQATT and CDR2 SNEGSKA (reference sequence). The DNA of the CDR3 is TGCAGTGCTGGGGGGACAGGGGGTTCCTACGAGCAGTACTTC. The encoded protein is CSAGGTGGSYEQYF.

This clonotype was detected many times. The chain employs TRBV5-1 and TRBJ1-5; D is uncertain. The V end was cut by 5 bases, the J end by 1 base, with 13 bases between. The germline CDR1 and CDR2 sequences are SGHRS and YFSETQ. The CDR3 length is 15 residues. The CDR3 loop reads CASRREAGSNQPQHF. The CDR3, as DNA: TGCGCCAGCAGGAGGGAGGCGGGCAGCAATCAGCCCCAGCATTTT.

Ten or more counts support this clonotype. The genes are TRBV12-3 or TRBV12-4 and TRBJ2-1; TRBD1 aligns across 8 bases. The CDR3 runs to 15 residues. V shed 3 bases and J 10 bases; nucleotides not matched to a gene: 11. In nucleotides, the CDR3 is TGTGCCAGCAGTTTGGAGGTTGGGACAGGTCGAGAGCAGTTCTTC. This gives the protein CASSLEVGTGREQFF.

The chain joins TRBV5-1 to TRBJ1-3; D might be TRBD1 (5 bases). The CDR3 sequence is 14 residues long. Per germline, CDR1 SGHRS and CDR2 YFSETQ. Between the trimmed V and J ends, which lost 8 bases and 0 bases, there was a span of 12 bases. DNA for the CDR3: TGCGCCAGTAGAGCAGGGAGCTCTGGAAACACCATATATTTT. Translation gives CASRAGSSGNTIYF.